This T cell receptor beta chain comes out of a study of blood T cell repertoires in COVID-19. At the level of the study: Sites in the United States, Italy and Spain provided acute and convalescent COVID-19 samples. Sample material is recorded as cDNA or gDNA derived from T cells, B-cell-depleted T cells, or PBMCs.

Original processing methods: Cell counts per sample came from amplifying reference gene primers. TCRdb's table, derived via immunoSEQ multiplex PCR, lists solely in-frame clones and lacks some. V, J and clone size reflect that table, while D and trimming were determined from the DNA. The sample yields about 140,000 clones, less than 80% seen once. Trimming took 5 bases from V and 4 from J; bases not matched to a gene: 9. The CDR3 spans 16 residues. Germline V gene data show CDR1 as PRHDT and CDR2 as FYEKMQ (reference sequence). The chain joins TRBV13 to TRBJ2-3; 10 bases are shared with TRBD2. Sequenced sample: peripheral blood. This clonotype was sampled from an elderly woman with active or convalescent COVID-19. The DNA of the CDR3 is TGTGCCAGCAGCCTAAAGCGGGGGGGCGCCCCAGATACGCAGTATTTT. Translated, it gives CASSLKRGGAPDTQYF. Filled out from reference TRBV13 and TRBJ2-3, the complete variable domain reads AAGVIQSPRHLIKEKRETATLKCYPIPRHDTVYWYQQGPGQDPQFLISFYEKMQSDKGSIPDRFSAQQFSDYHSELNMSSLELGDSALYFCASSLKRGGAPDTQYFGPGTRLTVL.